Below are 6 T cell receptor beta chains sequenced from a single sample in a study of CD8 T cells in ankylosing spondylitis. Whole-study results and caveats: Fewer than ten highly homologous variants made up a TCR beta motif that seemed to typify ankylosing spondylitis blood.

Using its own MiXCR run on the 5' RACE reads, TCRdb lists one record per CDR3 protein. Among a few hundred thousand distinct CDR3 sequences listed, around 17% were seen once. These TCRs are of unknown antigen specificity. The specimen sequenced was blood, either unsorted or a sorted T cell fraction (not recorded which). These receptors originate from a male donor with ankylosing spondylitis.

Only a few counts were recorded for this clonotype. In nucleotides, the CDR3 is TGTGCCAGCAGCGGTGGGGAGACAGGGGGAGATCAGCCCCAGCATTTT. The encoded protein is CASSGGETGGDQPQHF. The gene calls are TRBV12-3 or TRBV12-4 and TRBJ1-5; TRBD1 agrees at 9 bases. The CDR3 has 16 residues. The junction had 11 bases not matched to a gene; V was cut back by 6 bases and J by 5 bases.

This clonotype showed up many times. The chain joins TRBV29-1 to TRBJ2-3; D gene uncertain. The CDR3 runs 12 residues. V was clipped by 7 bases and J by 3 bases, with 11 bases between them. Per the germline V gene, CDR1 is SQVTM and CDR2 is ANQGSEA. CDR3 in amino acids: CSAAPITDTQYF. The DNA for the CDR3 is TGCAGCGCCGCGCCGATAACAGATACGCAGTATTTT.

The chain links TRBV7-9 to TRBJ2-3, with 10 bases identical to TRBD2. This CDR3 has 15 amino acids. Germline-derived CDR1 and CDR2 are SEHNR and FQNEAQ (reference sequence). V lost 3 bases, J lost 1 base, and 1 base stayed unmatched. CDR3: CASSFGLAGTDTQYF. The CDR3 DNA reads TGTGCCAGCAGCTTTGGACTAGCGGGCACAGATACGCAGTATTTT.

This chain joins TRBV28 and TRBJ1-5, with unresolved D. Trimming took 6 bases from V and 2 from J, leaving 11 bases between them. CDR3 size: 14 residues. Germline V CDR1 and CDR2: MDHEN, SYDVKM. CDR3 in DNA: TGTGCCAGCAGCCCCCGGTCCGGCAATCAGCCCCAGCATTTT. Amino acids: CASSPRSGNQPQHF.

This clonotype was counted at least ten times. J is TRBJ1-5 and V is TRBV12-3 or TRBV12-4; D is perhaps TRBD1 (5 bases). The ends were cut back, 3 bases at V and 5 bases at J, with 11 bases in the middle. There are 14 residues in the CDR3. The CDR3 DNA is TGTGCCAGCAGTTTCCGGGACGGCTATCAGCCCCAGCATTTT. This codes for CASSFRDGYQPQHF.

This clonotype has a handful of counts. The gene calls are TRBV6-5 and TRBJ2-1, with D possibly TRBD1 on 5 matching bases. Germline V gene lookup returns CDR1 MNHEY and CDR2 SVGAGI. Trimming took 0 bases from V and 9 from J, leaving 15 bases between them. The CDR3 totals 15 residues. CDR3: CASSYSSQGLPEQFF. DNA for the CDR3: TGTGCCAGCAGTTACTCGAGCCAGGGTCTTCCTGAGCAGTTCTTC.